This TCR beta chain was identified during a study of OX40 agonist ivuxolimab in advanced cancers. For context, the study as a whole: Ivuxolimab, which targeted the costimulatory receptor OX40 (CD134), was an agonistic, fully human IgG2 monoclonal antibody. Peripheral TCRbeta sequencing was intended to test whether TCR sequence diversity was altered and clonal T-cell expansion was caused by ivuxolimab. Among the approximately 54 dose-escalation patients, around 20 had hepatocellular carcinoma, approximately 15 melanoma, 9 renal cell carcinoma and 9 head and neck cancer. Intravenous ivuxolimab was administered to patients every 2 weeks at six dose levels: 0.01, 0.1, 0.3, 1.5, 3 and 10 mg/kg. In the dose-escalation cohort, more than 80% of patients were male, and the mean age was around 65 years with a range of roughly 20 to 85. The monotherapy dose-escalation portion (N = 52 patients) of the phase I ivuxolimab trial is reported in the paper. Partial responses occurred in three dose-escalation patients, of whom one had hepatocellular carcinoma and two had cutaneous melanoma. Patients were allowed to have had prior anti-PD-1, anti-PD-L1 or anti-CTLA-4 therapy, and approximately 40% of the dose-escalation patients had previously received checkpoint inhibitors. On the study overall, not on this receptor specifically: The antigen specificity of the peripheral T cells that underwent clonal expansion was not determined. Low levels of normalized T-cell clonal expansion were also seen in some nonresponding patients. On average, CD8+ T cells showed more expanded clones than CD4+ T cells after ivuxolimab. In the 0.1-3.0 mg/kg groups, partial responders had among the lowest normalized peripheral clonal expansion, particularly in CD8+ T cells. At doses from 0.1 to 3.0 mg/kg, clonal expansion was seen in both CD4+ and CD8+ blood T cells between baseline and week 6.

To sequence the TCRbeta CDR3 region, genomic DNA was isolated from the sorted cells. TCRbeta CDR3 regions were sequenced using the immunoSEQ Assay. The source is immuneACCESS, and TCRdb retained only in-frame sequences with V and J called. Part of the clones is not carried over; for the studies checked, unresolved V genes explain less than half of this, and the remainder is unexplained. Present in this sample are about 36,000 clones, around nine tenths of which were seen just once. Jointly, the top ten make up roughly 13% of the sample. For this clone: Its antigen has not been determined. Base-call qualities are not available, and no considerably larger clone is one nucleotide away.

Reading from cysteine to phenylalanine, the CDR3 counts 15 amino acids. The kept DNA is CDR3 alone, 45 bases in frame from the first base. The germline V gene sets CDR1 to MDHEN and CDR2 to SYDVKM. The germline V end is reduced by 6 bases and the J end by 3 bases; junction bases left unmatched: 9. Patients with a history of autoimmune disease or receiving systemic immunosuppression were excluded from the trial. Peripheral blood for TCR sequencing was collected from all dose cohorts at baseline, on cycle 4 day 1, and on cycle 7 day 1. The samples were drawn from a first-in-human, open-label, multicenter phase I dose-escalation trial of ivuxolimab. The trial enrolled adults with locally advanced or metastatic head and neck squamous cell, hepatocellular, melanoma or renal cell carcinoma. Before TCR sequencing, CD4+ T cells and CD8+ T cells from peripheral blood were sorted into separate populations.

This TCR derives from an adult with an advanced solid tumor such as melanoma, head and neck, liver or kidney cancer. The sequenced sample was CD4+ or CD8+ T cells sorted from blood, obtained in a trial of the OX40 agonist ivuxolimab. Rearrangement joined TRBV28 to TRBJ2-7; 9 middle bases align to TRBD2. The nucleotide sequence reads as follows: TGTGCCAGCAGCCCTATGAGCGGGAGGTACTACGAGCAGTACTTC. Its coded protein is CASSPMSGRYYEQYF.